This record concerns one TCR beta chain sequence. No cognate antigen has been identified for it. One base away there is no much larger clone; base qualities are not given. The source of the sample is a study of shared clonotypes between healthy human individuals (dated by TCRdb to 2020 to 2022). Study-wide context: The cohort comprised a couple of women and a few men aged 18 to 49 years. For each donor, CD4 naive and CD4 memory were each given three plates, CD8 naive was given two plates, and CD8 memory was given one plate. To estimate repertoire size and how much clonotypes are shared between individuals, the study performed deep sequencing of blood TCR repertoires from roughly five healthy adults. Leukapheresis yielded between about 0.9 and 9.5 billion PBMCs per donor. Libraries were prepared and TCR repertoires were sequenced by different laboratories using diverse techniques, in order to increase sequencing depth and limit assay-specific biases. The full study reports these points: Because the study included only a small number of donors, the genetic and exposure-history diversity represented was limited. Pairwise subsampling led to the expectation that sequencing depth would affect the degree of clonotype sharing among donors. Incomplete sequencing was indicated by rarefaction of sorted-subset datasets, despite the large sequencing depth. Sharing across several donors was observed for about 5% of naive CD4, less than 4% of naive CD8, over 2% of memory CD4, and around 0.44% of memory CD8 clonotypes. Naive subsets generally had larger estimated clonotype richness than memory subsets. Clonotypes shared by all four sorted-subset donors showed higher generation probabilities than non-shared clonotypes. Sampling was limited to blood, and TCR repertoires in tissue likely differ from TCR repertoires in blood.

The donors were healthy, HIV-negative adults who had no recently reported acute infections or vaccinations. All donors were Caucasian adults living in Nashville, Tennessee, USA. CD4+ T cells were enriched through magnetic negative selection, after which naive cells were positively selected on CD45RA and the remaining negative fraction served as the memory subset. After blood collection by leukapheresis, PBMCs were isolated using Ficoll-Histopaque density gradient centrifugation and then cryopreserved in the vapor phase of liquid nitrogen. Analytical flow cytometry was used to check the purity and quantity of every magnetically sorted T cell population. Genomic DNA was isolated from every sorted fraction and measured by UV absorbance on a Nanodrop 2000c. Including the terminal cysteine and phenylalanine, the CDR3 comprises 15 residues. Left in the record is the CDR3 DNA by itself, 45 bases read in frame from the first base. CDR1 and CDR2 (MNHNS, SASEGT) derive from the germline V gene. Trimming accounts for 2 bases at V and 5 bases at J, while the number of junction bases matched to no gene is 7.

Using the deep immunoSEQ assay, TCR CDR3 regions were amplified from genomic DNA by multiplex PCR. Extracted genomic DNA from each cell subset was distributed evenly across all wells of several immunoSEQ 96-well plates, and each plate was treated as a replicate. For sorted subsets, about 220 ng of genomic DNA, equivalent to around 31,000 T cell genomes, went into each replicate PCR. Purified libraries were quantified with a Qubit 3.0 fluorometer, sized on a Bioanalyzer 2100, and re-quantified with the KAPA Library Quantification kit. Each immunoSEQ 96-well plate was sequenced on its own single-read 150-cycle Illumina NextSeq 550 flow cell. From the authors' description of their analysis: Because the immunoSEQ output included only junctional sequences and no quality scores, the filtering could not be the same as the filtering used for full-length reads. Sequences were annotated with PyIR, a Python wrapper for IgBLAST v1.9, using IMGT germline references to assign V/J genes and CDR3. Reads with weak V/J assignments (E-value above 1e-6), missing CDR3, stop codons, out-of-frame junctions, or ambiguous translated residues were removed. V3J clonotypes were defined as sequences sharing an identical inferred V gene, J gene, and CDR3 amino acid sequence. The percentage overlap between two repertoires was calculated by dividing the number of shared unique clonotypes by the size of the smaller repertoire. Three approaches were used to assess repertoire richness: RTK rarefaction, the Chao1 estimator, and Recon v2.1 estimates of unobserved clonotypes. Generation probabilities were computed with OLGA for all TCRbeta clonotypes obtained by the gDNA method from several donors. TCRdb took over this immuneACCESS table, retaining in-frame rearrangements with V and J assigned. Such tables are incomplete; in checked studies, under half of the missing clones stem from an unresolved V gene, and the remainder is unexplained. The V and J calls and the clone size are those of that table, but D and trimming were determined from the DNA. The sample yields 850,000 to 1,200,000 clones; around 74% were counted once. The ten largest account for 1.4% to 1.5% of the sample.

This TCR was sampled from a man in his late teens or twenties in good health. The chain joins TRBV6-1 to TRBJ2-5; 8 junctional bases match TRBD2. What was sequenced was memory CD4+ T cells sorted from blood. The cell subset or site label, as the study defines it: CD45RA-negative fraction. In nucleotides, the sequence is TGTGCCAGCAGTGAATCGGGGGGGGGCATGGAGACCCAGTACTTC. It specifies CASSESGGGMETQYF.